This T cell receptor (beta chain) originates from a study of shared clonotypes between healthy human individuals (dated by TCRdb to the early 2020s). Background for the entire study: A couple of women and a few men aged 18 to 49 years were included in the cohort. To increase sequencing depth and limit assay-specific biases, different laboratories used diverse techniques to prepare libraries and sequence TCR repertoires. Blood TCR repertoires of several healthy adults were deeply sequenced to estimate repertoire size and the extent of clonotype sharing between individuals. Leukapheresis yielded between about 0.94 and 9 billion PBMCs per donor. For each donor, three plates each were used for CD4 naive and CD4 memory, two plates were used for CD8 naive, and one plate was used for CD8 memory.

The CDR3, from cysteine to phenylalanine, totals 18 residues. Of all the DNA, just the CDR3 is kept, 54 bases in frame from base 1. The germline V gene sets CDR1 to LGHNA and CDR2 to YSLEER. Trimming removed 1 base from V and 4 bases from J, leaving 21 bases between the germline ends. TCR CDR3 regions were amplified from genomic DNA by multiplex PCR using the deep immunoSEQ assay. Extracted genomic DNA from each cell subset was distributed evenly across all wells of several immunoSEQ 96-well plates, and each plate was treated as a replicate. For sorted subsets, 200 to 250 ng of genomic DNA, equivalent to some 33,000 T cell genomes, went into each replicate PCR. Purified libraries were quantified with a Qubit 3.0 fluorometer, sized on a Bioanalyzer 2100, and re-quantified with the KAPA Library Quantification kit. A separate single-read 150-cycle Illumina NextSeq 550 flow cell was used to sequence each immunoSEQ 96-well plate. Concerning the study's data processing: Because the immunoSEQ output included only junctional sequences and no quality scores, the filtering could not be the same as the filtering used for full-length reads. To assign V/J genes and CDR3, sequences were annotated against IMGT germline references using PyIR, a Python wrapper for IgBLAST v1.9. Reads with weak V/J assignments (E-value above 1e-6), missing CDR3, stop codons, out-of-frame junctions, or ambiguous translated residues were removed. V3J clonotypes were defined as sequences sharing the same inferred V gene, J gene, and CDR3 amino acid sequence. Percentage overlap between repertoires was computed as shared unique clonotypes divided by the size of the smaller repertoire. RTK rarefaction, the Chao1 estimator, and Recon v2.1 estimates of unobserved clonotypes were used to assess repertoire richness. Generation probabilities for all TCRbeta clonotypes obtained by the gDNA method from several donors were computed using OLGA. TCRdb holds this immuneACCESS table with in-frame rearrangements only. Some clones are missing; in checked studies, unresolved V genes explain under half, and the rest has no known cause. That table is the source of V, J and clone size, and D and trimming were worked out from the DNA. This sample comprises about 1.1 million clones, approximately 80% of them detected only once. Of the sample, roughly 0.57% falls within the top ten clones.

Donors were healthy HIV-negative adults with no recently reported acute infections or vaccinations. Only Caucasian adults living in Nashville, Tennessee, USA were represented among the donors. Magnetic negative selection was used to enrich CD4+ T cells, after which naive cells were positively selected on CD45RA and the negative fraction became the memory subset. Blood was obtained by leukapheresis, after which PBMCs were separated by Ficoll-Histopaque density gradient centrifugation and cryopreserved in liquid nitrogen vapor phase. Analytical flow cytometry was used to check the purity and quantity of each magnetically sorted T cell population. Genomic DNA was isolated from every sorted fraction and measured by UV absorbance on a Nanodrop 2000c. There are many counts of this clone. The antigen it binds to is not known. Nothing much larger sits one base from this clone, and base qualities are not available.

Overall study results and their limits: Naive subsets generally had larger estimated clonotype richness than memory subsets. Because the study included a small number of donors, the genetic and exposure-history diversity represented was limited. Rarefaction of sorted-subset datasets indicated incomplete sequencing despite the large sequencing depth. Clonotypes shared by all four sorted-subset donors showed higher generation probabilities than non-shared clonotypes. Sampling was restricted to blood, and TCR repertoires in tissue are likely to differ from TCR repertoires in blood. Pairwise subsampling indicated that sequencing depth was expected to affect the degree of clonotype sharing among donors. Around 5.4% of naive CD4, around 4% of naive CD8, approximately 2.2% of memory CD4, and more than 0.35% of memory CD8 clonotypes were shared across several donors.

The sample consisted of memory CD4+ T cells from PBMCs. In the paper's terms, the cell subset or site label means: CD45RA-negative fraction. The sequence derives from a man aged 18 to 30 in good health. Some clones in this sample may be carry-over from other donors' samples. The chain was built from TRBV4-3 and TRBJ2-3; the D gene is perhaps TRBD2, on 5 matching bases. The bases read TGCGCCAGCAGCCAAGGTTTAGGGTTGGCGGGTGGTGCAGATACGCAGTATTTT. The encoded protein is CASSQGLGLAGGADTQYF.